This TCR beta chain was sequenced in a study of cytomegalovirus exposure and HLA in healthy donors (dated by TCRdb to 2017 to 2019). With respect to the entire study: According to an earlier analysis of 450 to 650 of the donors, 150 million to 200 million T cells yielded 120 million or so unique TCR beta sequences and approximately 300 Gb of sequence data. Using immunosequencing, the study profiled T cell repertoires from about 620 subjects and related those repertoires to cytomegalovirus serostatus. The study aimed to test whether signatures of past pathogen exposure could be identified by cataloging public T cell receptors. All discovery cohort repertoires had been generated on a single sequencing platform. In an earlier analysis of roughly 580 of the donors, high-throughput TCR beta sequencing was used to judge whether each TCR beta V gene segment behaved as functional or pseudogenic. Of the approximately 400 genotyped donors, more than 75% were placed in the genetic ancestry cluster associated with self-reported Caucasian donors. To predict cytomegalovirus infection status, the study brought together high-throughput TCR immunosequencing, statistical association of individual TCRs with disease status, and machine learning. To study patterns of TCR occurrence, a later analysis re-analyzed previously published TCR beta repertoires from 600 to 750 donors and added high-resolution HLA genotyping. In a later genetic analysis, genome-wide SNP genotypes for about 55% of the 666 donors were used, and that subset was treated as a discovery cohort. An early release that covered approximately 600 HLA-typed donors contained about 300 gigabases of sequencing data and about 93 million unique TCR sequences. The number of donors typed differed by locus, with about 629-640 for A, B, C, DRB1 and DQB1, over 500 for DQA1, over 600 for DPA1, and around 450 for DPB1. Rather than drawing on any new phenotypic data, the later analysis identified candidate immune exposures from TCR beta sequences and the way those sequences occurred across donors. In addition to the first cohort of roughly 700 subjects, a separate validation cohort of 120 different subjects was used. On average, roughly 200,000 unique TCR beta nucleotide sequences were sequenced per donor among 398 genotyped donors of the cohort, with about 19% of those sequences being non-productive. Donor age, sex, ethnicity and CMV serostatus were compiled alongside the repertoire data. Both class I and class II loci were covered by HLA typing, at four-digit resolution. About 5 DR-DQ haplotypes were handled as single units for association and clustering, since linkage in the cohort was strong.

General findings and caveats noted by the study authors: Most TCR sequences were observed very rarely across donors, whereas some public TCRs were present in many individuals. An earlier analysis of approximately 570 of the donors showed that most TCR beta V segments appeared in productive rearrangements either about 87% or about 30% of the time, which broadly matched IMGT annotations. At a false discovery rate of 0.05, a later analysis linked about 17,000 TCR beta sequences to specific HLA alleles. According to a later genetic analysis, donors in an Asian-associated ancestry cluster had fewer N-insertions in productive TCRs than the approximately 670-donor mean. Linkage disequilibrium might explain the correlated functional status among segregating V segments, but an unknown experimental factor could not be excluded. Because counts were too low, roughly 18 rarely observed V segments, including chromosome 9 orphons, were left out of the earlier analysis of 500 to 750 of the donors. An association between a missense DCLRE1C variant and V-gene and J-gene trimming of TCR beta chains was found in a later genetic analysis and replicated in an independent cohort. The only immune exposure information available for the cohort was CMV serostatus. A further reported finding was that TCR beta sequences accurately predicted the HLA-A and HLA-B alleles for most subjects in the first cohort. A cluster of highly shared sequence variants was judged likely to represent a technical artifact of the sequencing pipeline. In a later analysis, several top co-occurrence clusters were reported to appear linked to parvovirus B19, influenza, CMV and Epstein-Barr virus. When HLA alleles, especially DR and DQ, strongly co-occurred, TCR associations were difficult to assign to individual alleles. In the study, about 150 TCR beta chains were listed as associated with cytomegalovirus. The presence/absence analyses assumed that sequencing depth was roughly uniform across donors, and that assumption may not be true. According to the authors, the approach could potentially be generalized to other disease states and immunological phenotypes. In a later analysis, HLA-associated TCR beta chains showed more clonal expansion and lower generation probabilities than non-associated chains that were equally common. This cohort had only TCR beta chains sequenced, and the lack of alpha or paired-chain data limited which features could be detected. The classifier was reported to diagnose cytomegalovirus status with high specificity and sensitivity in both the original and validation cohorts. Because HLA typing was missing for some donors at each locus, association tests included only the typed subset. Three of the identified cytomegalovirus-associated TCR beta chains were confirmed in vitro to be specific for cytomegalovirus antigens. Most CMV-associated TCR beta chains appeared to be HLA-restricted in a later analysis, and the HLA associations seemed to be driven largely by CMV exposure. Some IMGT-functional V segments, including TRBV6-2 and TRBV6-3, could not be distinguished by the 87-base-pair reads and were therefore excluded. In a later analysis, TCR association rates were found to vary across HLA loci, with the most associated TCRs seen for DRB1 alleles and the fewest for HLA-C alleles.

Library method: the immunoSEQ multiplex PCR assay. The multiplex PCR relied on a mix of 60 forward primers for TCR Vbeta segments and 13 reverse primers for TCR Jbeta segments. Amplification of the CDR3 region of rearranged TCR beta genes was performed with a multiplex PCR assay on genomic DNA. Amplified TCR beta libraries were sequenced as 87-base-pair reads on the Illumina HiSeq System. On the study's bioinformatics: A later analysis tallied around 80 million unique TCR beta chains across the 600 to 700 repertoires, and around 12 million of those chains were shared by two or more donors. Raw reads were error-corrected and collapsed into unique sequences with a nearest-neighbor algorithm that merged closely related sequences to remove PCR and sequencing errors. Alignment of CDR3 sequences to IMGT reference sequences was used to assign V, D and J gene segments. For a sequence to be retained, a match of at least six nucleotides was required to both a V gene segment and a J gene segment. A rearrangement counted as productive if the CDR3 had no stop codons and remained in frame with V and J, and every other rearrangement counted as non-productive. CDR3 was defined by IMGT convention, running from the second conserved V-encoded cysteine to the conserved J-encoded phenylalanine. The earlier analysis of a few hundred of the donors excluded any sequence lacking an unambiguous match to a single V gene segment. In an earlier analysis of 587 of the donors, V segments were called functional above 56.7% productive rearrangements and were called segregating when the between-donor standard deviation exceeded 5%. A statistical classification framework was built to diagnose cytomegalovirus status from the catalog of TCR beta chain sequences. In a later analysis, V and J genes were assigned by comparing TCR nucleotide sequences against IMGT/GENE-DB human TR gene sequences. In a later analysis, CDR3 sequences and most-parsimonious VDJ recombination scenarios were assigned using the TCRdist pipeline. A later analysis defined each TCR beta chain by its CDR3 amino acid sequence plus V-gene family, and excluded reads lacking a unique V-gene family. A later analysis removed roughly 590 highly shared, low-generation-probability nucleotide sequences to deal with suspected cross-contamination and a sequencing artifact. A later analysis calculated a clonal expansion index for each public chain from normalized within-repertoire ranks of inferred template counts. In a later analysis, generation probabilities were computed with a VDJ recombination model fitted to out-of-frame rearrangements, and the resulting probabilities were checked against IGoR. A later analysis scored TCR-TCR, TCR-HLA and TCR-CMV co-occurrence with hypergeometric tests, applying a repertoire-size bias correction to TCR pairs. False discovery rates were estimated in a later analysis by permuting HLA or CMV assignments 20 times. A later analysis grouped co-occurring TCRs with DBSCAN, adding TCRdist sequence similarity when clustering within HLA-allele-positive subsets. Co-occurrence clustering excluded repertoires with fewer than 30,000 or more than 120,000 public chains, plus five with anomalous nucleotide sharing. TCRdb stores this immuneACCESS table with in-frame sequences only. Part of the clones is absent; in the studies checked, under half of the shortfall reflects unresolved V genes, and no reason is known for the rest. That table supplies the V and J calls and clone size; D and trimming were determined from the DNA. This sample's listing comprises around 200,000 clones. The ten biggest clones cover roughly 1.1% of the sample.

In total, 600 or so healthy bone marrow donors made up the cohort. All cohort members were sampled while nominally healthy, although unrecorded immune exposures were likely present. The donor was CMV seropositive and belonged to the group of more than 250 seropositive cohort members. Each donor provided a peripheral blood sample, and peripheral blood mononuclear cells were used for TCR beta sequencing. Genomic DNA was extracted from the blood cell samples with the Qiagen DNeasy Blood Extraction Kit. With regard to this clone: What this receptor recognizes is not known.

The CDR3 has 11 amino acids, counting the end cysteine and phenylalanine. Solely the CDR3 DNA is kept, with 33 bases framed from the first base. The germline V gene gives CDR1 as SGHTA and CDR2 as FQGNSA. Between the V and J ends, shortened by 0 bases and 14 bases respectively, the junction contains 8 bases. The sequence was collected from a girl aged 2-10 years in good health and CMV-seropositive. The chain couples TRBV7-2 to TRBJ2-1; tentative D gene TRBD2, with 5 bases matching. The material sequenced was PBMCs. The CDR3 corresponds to CASSLAGEKFF. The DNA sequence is TGTGCCAGCAGCTTAGCGGGAGAGAAGTTCTTC.